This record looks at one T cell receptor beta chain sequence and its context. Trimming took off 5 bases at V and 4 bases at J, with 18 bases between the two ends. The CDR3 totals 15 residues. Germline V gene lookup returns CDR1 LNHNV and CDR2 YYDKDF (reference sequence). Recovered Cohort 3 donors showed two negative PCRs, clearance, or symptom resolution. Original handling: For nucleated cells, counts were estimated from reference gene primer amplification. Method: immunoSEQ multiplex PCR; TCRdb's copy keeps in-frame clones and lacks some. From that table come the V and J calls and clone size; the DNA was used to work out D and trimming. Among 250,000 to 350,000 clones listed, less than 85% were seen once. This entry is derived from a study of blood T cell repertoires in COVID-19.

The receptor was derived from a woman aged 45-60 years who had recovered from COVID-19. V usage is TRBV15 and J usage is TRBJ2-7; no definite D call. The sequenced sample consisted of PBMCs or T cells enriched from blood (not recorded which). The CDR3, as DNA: TGTGCCACCAGCCCGTGGGTGGGCCAGGATTACGAGCAGTACTTC. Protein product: CATSPWVGQDYEQYF.